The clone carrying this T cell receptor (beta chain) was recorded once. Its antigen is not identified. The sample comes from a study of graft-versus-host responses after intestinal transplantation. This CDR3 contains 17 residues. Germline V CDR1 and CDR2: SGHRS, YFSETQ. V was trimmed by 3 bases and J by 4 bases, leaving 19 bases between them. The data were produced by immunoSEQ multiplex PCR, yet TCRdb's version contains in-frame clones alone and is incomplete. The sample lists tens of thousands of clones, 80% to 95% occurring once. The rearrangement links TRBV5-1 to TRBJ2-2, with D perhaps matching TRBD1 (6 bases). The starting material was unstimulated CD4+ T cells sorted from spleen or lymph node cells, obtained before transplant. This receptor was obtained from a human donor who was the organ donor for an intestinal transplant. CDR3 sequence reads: CASSWDPNRVGTGELFF. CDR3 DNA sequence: TGCGCCAGCAGCTGGGACCCTAACAGGGTGGGCACCGGGGAGCTGTTTTTT.